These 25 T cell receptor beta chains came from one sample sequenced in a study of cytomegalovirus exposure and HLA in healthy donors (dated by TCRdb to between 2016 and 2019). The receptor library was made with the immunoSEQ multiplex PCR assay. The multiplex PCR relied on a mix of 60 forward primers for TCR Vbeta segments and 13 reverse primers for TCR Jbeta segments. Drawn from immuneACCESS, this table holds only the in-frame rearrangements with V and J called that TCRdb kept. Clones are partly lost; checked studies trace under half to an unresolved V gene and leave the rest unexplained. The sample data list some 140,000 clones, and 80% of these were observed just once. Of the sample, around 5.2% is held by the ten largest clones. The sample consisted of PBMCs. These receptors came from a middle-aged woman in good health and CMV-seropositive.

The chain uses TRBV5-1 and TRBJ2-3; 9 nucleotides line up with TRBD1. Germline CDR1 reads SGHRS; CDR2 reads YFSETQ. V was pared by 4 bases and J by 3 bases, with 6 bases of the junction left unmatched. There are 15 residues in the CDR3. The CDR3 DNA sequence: TGCGCCAGCAGCACCTACAGGGGGCGGACAGATACGCAGTATTTT. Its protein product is CASSTYRGRTDTQYF.

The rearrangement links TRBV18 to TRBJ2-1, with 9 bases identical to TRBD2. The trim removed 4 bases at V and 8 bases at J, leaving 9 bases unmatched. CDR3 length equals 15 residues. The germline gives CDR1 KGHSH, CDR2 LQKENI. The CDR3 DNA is TGTGCCAGCTCACTTCTAGCGGGGAGGGGTGATGAGCAGTTCTTC. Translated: CASSLLAGRGDEQFF. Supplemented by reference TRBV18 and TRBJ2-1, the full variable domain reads NAGVMQNPRHLVRRRGQEARLRCSPMKGHSHVYWYRQLPEEGLKFMVYLQKENIIDESGMPKERFSAEFPKEGPSILRIQQVVRGDSAAYFCASSLLAGRGDEQFFGPGTRLTVL.

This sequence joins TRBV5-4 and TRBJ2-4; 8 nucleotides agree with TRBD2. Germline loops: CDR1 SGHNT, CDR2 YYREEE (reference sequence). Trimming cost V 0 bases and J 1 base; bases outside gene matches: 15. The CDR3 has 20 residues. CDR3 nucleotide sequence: TGTGCCAGCAGCTTGGGGGGGGCGGGAGGAATTTTAAGGGCCAAAAACATTCAGTACTTC. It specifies CASSLGGAGGILRAKNIQYF. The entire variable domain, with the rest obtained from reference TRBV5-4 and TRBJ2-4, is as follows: ETGVTQSPTHLIKTRGQQVTLRCSSQSGHNTVSWYQQALGQGPQFIFQYYREEENGRGNFPPRFSGLQFPNYSSELNVNALELDDSALYLCASSLGGAGGILRAKNIQYFGAGTRLSVL.

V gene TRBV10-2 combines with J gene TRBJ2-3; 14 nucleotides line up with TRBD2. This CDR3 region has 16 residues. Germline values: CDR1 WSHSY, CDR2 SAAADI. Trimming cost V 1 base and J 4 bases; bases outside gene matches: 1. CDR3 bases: TGCGCCAGCAGTGAGTGGGGACTAGCGGGAGCAGATACGCAGTATTTT. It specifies CASSEWGLAGADTQYF.

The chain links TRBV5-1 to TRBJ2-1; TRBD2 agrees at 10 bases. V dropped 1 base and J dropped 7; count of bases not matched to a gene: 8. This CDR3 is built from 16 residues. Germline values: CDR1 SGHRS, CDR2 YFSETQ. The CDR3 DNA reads TGCGCCAGCAGCTTGACCTTGAGCGGGGGGGGAAATGAGCAGTTCTTC. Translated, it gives CASSLTLSGGGNEQFF.

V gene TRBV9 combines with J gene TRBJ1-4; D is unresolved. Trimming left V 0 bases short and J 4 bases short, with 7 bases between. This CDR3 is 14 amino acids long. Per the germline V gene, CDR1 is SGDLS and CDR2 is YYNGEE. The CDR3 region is CASSVGSGNEKLFF. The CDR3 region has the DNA TGTGCCAGCAGCGTAGGCTCCGGTAATGAAAAACTGTTTTTT.

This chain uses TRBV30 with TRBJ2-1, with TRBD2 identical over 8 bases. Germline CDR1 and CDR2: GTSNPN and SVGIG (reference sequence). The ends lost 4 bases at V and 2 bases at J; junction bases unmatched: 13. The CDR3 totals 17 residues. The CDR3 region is CAWTRLATGLAYNEQFF. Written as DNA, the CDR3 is TGTGCCTGGACCCGTTTGGCAACGGGACTAGCCTACAATGAGCAGTTCTTC.

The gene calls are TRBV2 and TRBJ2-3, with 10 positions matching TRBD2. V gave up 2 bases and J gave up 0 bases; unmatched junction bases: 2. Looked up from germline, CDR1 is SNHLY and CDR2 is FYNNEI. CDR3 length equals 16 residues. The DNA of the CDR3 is TGTGCCAGCAGTGAAACTAGCGGGACTAGCACAGATACGCAGTATTTT. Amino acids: CASSETSGTSTDTQYF.

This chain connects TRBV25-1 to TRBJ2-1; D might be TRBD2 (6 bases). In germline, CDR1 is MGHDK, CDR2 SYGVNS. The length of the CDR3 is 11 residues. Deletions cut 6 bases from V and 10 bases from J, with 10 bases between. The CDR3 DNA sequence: TGTGCCAGCAGGAACCGGGGGGAGCAGTTCTTC. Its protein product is CASRNRGEQFF.

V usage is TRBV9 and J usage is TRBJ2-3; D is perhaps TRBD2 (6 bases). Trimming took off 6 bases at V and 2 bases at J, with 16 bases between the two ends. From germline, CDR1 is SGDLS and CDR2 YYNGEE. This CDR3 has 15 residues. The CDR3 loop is CASIPSSGVTDTQYF. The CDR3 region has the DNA TGTGCCAGCATCCCGAGCTCGGGGGTCACAGATACGCAGTATTTT.

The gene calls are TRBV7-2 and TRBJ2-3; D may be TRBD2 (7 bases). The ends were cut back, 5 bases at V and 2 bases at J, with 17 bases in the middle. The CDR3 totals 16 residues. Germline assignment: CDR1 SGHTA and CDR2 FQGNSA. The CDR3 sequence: CASSPNSGGPTDTQYF. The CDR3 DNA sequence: TGTGCCAGCAGCCCGAACTCGGGGGGCCCCACAGATACGCAGTATTTT.

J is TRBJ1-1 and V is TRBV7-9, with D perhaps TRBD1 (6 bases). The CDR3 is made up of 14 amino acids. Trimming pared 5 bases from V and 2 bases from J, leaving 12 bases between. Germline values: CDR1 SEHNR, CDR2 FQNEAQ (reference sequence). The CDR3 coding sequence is TGTGCCAGCAGCCCAACAGGGCGCAACACTGAAGCTTTCTTT. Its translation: CASSPTGRNTEAFF.

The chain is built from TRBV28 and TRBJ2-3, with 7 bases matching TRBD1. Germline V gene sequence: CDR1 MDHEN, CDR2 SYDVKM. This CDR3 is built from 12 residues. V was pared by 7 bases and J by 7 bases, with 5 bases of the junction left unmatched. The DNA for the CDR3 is TGTGCCAGCAAAAGGGGGCCTCATACGCAGTATTTT. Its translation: CASKRGPHTQYF.

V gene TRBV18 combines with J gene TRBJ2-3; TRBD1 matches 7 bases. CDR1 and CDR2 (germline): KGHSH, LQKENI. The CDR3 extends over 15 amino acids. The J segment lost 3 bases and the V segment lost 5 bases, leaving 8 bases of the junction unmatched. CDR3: CASSTPGQTTDTQYF. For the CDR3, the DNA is TGTGCCAGCTCAACTCCGGGACAGACTACAGATACGCAGTATTTT.

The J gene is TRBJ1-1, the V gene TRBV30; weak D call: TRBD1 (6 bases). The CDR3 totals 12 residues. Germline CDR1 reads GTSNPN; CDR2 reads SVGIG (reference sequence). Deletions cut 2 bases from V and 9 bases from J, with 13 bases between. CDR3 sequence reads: CAWSPTGGQAFF. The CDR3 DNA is TGTGCCTGGAGTCCTACCGGGGGGCAAGCTTTCTTT. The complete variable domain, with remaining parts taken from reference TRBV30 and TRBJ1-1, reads SQTIHQWPATLVQPVGSPLSLECTVEGTSNPNLYWYRQAAGRGLQLLFYSVGIGQISSEVPQNLSASRPQDRQFILSSKKLLLSDSGFYLCAWSPTGGQAFFGQGTRLTVV.

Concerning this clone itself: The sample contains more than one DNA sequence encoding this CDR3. The CDR3 sequence is CASSLTSGYNEQFF. In nucleotides, the CDR3 is TGCGCCAGCAGCTTGACTAGCGGCTACAATGAGCAGTTCTTC. The J gene is TRBJ2-1, the V gene TRBV5-1, with 8 nucleotides matching TRBD2. The germline V gene encodes CDR1 SGHRS and CDR2 YFSETQ. Losses at the gene ends were 1 base for V and 3 bases for J; bases not matched to a gene: 0. CDR3 length: 14 residues. The whole variable domain, filled in from reference TRBV5-1 and TRBJ2-1, reads KAGVTQTPRYLIKTRGQQVTLSCSPISGHRSVSWYQQTPGQGLQFLFEYFSETQRNKGNFPGRFSGRQFSNSRSEMNVSTLELGDSALYLCASSLTSGYNEQFFGPGTRLTVL.

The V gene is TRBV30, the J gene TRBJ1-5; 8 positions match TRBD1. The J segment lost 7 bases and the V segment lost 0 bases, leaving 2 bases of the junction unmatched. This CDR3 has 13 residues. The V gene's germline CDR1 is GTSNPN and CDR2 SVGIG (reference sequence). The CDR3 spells CAWSVGQGQPQHF. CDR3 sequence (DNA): TGTGCCTGGAGTGTAGGACAGGGACAGCCCCAGCATTTT.

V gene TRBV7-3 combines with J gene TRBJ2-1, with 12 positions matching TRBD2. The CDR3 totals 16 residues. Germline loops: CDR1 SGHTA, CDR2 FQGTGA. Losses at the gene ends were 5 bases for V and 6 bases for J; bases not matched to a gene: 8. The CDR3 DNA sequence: TGTGCCAGCAGCCCAGGCCTGGGACTAGCGGGCAATGAGCAGTTCTTC. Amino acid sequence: CASSPGLGLAGNEQFF.

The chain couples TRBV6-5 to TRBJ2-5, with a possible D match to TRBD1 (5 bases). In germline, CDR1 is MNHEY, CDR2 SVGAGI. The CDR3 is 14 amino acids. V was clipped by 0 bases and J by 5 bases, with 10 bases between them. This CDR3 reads CASSYSGAGETQYF. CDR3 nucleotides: TGTGCCAGCAGTTACTCAGGGGCTGGGGAGACCCAGTACTTC.

The CDR3 loop reads CSARRGEGYTF. CDR3 DNA sequence: TGCAGTGCGCGGAGGGGCGAGGGCTACACCTTC. The chain couples TRBV20-1 to TRBJ1-2, with D maybe TRBD1 (5 bases). The V gene lost 6 bases and the J gene lost 8 bases, with 13 bases spanning the gap. This CDR3 comprises 11 residues. Per the germline V gene, CDR1 is DFQATT and CDR2 is SNEGSKA (reference sequence).

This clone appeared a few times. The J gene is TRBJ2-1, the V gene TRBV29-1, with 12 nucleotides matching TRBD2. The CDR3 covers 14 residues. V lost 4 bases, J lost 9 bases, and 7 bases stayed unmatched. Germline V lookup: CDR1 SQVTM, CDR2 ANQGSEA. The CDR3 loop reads CSVASSGRAVEQFF. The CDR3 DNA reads TGCAGCGTTGCTTCTAGCGGGAGGGCCGTTGAGCAGTTCTTC.

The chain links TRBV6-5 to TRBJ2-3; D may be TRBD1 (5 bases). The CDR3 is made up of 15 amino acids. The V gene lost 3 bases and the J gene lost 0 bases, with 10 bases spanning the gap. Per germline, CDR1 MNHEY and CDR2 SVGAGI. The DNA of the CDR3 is TGTGCCAGCAGTTATCAAGCAGGGAGCACAGATACGCAGTATTTT. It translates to CASSYQAGSTDTQYF.

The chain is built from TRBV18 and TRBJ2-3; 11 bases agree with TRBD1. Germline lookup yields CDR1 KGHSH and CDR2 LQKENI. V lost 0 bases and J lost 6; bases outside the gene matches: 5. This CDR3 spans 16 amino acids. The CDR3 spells CASSPPRDRGLDTQYF. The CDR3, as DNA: TGTGCCAGCTCACCACCCCGGGACAGGGGGTTGGATACGCAGTATTTT.

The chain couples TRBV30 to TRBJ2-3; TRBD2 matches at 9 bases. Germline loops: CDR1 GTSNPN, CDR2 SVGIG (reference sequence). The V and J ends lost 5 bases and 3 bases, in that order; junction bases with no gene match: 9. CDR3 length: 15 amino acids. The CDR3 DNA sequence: TGTGCCTGGGTGGGTGTAGCGGGAGATACAGATACGCAGTATTTT. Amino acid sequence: CAWVGVAGDTDTQYF.

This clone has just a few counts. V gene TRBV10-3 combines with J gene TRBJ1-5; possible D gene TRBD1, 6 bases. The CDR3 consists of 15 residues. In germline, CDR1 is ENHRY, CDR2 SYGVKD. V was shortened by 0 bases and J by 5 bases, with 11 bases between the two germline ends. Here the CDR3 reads CAISESGGEYQPQHF. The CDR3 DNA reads TGTGCCATCAGTGAGTCAGGGGGGGAGTATCAGCCCCAGCATTTT.